What follows describes a single T cell receptor (beta chain). This clonotype occurred many times. Its cognate antigen has yet to be identified. No base-level quality is on record; no much larger clone is a single base apart. cDNA was synthesized by template-switch 5'RACE using a primer carrying a 10-nucleotide random unique molecular identifier by which each TCR transcript was tagged. Every sequencing run yielded over 200 million TCR-beta sequences covering 15-18 subjects. The RNeasy kit was used to extract total RNA. The KAPA Real-time Library Amplification kit was used to amplify TCR-beta VDJ regions with primers for the TCR constant region and the 5'RACE anchor. A first PCR added sample indexes and Illumina adaptors, and a second PCR then raised library yield. After Ampure bead purification, the TCR product of roughly 650 bp was size-selected on a 2% E-gel SizeSelection system. Library quality was checked on a Bioanalyzer, concentration was measured with Qubit, and libraries were quantified with the Kapa Library Quantification kit before pooling. Paired-end 2 x 150 bp sequencing of the libraries was performed on an Illumina HiSeq 2500. To increase sequence diversity, roughly 25-31% phiX was spiked into each library pool. The study's processing was this. The UMI-based MiGEC pipeline processed quality-filtered reads and removed over 80% of raw TCR sequences during error correction. VDJ genes were aligned to IMGT germline references, and each clonotype was defined by a unique CDR3 amino acid sequence together with V-J genes. Clonal expansion, Shannon diversity and CDR3 relatedness (CalcPairwiseDistances, ClusterSamples) were evaluated with VDJtools, and phylogenetic trees were built with CLCbio workbench. Expanded clones were defined as having at least 8 unique UMIs, based on coefficient-of-variation modelling across technical triplicates. TCRdb reprocessing: public reads trimmed at Q25 with fastp, clones called with MiXCR, in-frame beta chains kept. Rows are combined by CDR3 protein, so each entry shows the most common genes and DNA. It is TCRdb's table, rather than the study itself, that gives the V and J calls and clone size. Present in this sample are tens of thousands of distinct CDR3 sequences, nearly 3.5% of which were seen just once. Of the sample, roughly 3.7% falls within the top ten clones.

This sample is drawn from a study of neurological immune-mediated disorders (dated by TCRdb to between 2017 and 2020). Looking at the study overall: Among the roughly 34 multiple sclerosis patients, relapsing-remitting MS was present in roughly 30 and secondary progressive MS was present in 3. The cohort comprised 65 to 75 subjects: roughly 15 HAM/TSP patients, roughly 34 multiple sclerosis patients and around 20 healthy controls. Alongside PBMC samples, the set of more than 80 TCR-beta libraries contained longitudinal samples, technical triplicates, and paired CD4+ and CD8+ T-cell subsets that had been sorted. Peripheral blood TCR-beta repertoires from patients with HTLV-I-associated myelopathy (HAM/TSP), patients with multiple sclerosis, and healthy controls were compared in the study using UMI-based sequencing. Results the study describes overall, beyond this receptor: In a phylogenetic analysis, the repertoires of 18 out of 34 MS patients fell into a single cluster of related CDR3 sequences, pointing to a possible signature at the repertoire level. No clinical or MRI features were associated with the MS cluster, and the authors said that larger cohorts are needed. TCR clonal expansion was highest in HAM/TSP patients and lowest in MS patients, with MS patients falling below even healthy controls. Across subjects, expanded clones never shared an identical CDR3 amino acid sequence, which suggests that the TCR-beta repertoires in every group were private.

Unsorted PBMC libraries were generated from 2 million PBMCs stored in RNAlater at -80 °C until RNA extraction. Multiple sclerosis patients were enrolled in a US clinical protocol evaluating disease progression by magnetic resonance imaging. Peripheral blood was subjected to Ficoll-Hypaque density gradient centrifugation to isolate PBMCs, which were then cryopreserved in liquid nitrogen. The CDR3 sequence holds 12 residues, the cysteine and phenylalanine included. Only the CDR3 part of the read is kept: 36 bases, read in frame from the first base. Trimming costs V 0 bases and J 9 bases, and their ends lie 9 bases apart. CDR1 and CDR2, per the germline V gene, are SGHRS and YFSETQ.

The chain uses TRBV5-1 and TRBJ1-2; tentative D gene TRBD1, with 5 bases matching. The receptor was isolated from a man aged 35-49 years with multiple sclerosis. Input material: PBMCs. The sequenced DNA: TGCGCCAGCAGCTTGGCGACAGAAAGCTACACCTTC. This is translated as CASSLATESYTF.